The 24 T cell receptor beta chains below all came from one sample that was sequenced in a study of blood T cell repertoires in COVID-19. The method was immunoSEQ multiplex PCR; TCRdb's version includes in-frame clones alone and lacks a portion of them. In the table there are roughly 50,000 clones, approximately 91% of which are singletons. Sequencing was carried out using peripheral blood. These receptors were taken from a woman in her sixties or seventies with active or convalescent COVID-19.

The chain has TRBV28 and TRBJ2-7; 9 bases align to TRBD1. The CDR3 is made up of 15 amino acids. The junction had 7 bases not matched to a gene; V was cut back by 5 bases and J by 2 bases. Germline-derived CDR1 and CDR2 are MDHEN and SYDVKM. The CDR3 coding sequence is TGTGCCAGCAGTAGGCCGGGACAGGGAGCCTACGAGCAGTACTTC. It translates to CASSRPGQGAYEQYF. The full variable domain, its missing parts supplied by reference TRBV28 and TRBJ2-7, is DVKVTQSSRYLVKRTGEKVFLECVQDMDHENMFWYRQDPGLGLRLIYFSYDVKMKEKGDIPEGYSVSREKKERFSLILESASTNQTSMYLCASSRPGQGAYEQYFGPGTRLTVT.

The CDR3 protein is CASRYDGIQETQYF. CDR3 coding DNA: TGTGCCAGCAGATACGACGGGATCCAAGAGACCCAGTACTTC. V and J are TRBV6-5 and TRBJ2-5; D is possibly TRBD2 (5 bases). Looked up from germline, CDR1 is MNHEY and CDR2 is SVGAGI. The CDR3 length is 14 residues. Trimming stripped 6 bases from V and 1 base from J, with 12 bases between.

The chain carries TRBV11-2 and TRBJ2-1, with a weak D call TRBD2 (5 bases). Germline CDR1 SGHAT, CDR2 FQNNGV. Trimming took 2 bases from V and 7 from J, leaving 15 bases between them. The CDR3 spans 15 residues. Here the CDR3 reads CASSLSSGPPNEQFF. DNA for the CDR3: TGTGCCAGCAGCTTAAGCAGCGGCCCCCCGAATGAGCAGTTCTTC.

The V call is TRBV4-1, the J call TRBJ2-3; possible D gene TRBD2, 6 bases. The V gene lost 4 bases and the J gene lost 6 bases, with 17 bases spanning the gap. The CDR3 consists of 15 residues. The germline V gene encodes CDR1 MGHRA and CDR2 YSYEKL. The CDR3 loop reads CASSRTLLAADTQYF. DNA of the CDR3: TGCGCCAGCAGCCGGACTTTACTAGCAGCGGATACGCAGTATTTT.

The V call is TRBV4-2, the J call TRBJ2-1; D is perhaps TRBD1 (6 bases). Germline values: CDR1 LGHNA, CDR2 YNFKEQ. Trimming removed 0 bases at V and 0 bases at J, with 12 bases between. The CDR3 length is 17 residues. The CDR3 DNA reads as TGTGCCAGCAGCCAAGATGAGACAGGTGGCTCCTACAATGAGCAGTTCTTC. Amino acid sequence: CASSQDETGGSYNEQFF.

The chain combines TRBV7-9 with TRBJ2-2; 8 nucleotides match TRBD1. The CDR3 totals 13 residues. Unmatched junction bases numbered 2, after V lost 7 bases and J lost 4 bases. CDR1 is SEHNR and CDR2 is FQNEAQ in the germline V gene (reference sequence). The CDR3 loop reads CASIRGPTGELFF. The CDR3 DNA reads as TGTGCCAGCATCAGGGGGCCCACCGGGGAGCTGTTTTTT.

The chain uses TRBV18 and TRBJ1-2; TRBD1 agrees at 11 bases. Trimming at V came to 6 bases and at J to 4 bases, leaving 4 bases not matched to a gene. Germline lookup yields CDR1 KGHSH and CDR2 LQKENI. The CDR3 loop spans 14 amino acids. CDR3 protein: CASSRTGGGYGYTF. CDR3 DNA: TGTGCCAGCTCCAGGACAGGGGGCGGCTATGGCTACACCTTC.

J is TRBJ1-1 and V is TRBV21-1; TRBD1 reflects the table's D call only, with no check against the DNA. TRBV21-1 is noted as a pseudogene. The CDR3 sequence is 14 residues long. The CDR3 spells CASTDRQGEVEAFF. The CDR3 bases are TGTGCCAGCACCGATAGACAGGGGGAAGTTGAAGCTTTCTTT.

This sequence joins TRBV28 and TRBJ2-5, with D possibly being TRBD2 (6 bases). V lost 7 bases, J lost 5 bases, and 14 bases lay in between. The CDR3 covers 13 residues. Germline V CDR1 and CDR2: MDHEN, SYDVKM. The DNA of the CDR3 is TGTGCCAGCACCACTGGGGGAGGTGAGACCCAGTACTTC. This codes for CASTTGGGETQYF.

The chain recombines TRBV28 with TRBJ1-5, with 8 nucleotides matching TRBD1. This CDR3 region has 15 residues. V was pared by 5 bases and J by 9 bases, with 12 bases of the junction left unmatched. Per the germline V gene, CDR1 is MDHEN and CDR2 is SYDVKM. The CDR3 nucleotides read TGTGCCAGCAGTGTTCAGGGGGCTACATCGCGGCCCCAGCATTTT. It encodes CASSVQGATSRPQHF.

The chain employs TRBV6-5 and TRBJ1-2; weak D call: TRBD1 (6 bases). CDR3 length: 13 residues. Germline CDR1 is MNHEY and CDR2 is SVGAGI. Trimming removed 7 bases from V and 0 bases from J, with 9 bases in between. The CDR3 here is CASTRTANYGYTF. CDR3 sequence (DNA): TGTGCCAGCACCCGGACAGCTAACTATGGCTACACCTTC.

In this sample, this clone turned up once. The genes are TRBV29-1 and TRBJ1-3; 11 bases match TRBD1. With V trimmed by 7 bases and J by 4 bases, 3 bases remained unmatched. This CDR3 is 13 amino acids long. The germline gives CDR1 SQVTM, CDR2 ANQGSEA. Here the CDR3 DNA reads TGCAGCGGGGGACAGGGGGTGGGAAACACCATATATTTT. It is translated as CSGGQGVGNTIYF.

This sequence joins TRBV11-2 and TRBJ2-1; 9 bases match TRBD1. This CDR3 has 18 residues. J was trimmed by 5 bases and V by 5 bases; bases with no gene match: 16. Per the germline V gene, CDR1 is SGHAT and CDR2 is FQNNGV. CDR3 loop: CASSPRPGTGRANNEQFF. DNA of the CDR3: TGTGCCAGCAGCCCCAGACCCGGGACAGGGAGGGCTAACAATGAGCAGTTCTTC.

The CDR3 bases are TGTGCCAGCAGCTTACGGGATCCCGGGGAGCTGTTTTTT. Translating gives CASSLRDPGELFF. The J gene is TRBJ2-2, the V gene TRBV11-3; tentative D call: TRBD2 (5 bases). Trimming took 2 bases from V and 6 from J, leaving 7 bases between them. In germline, CDR1 is SGHNT, CDR2 YENEEA. This CDR3 spans 13 amino acids.

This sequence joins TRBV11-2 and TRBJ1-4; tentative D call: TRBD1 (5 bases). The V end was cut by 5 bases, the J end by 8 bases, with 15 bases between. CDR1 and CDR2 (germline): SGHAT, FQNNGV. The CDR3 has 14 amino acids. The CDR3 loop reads CASSHGGTAEKLFF. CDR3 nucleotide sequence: TGTGCCAGCAGCCACGGGGGTACAGCCGAAAAACTGTTTTTT.

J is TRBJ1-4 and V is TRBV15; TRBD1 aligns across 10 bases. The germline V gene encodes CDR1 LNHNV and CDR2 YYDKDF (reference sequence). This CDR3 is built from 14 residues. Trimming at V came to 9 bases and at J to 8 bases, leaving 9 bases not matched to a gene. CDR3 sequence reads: CATRKDRGQEKLFF. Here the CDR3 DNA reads TGTGCCACAAGAAAAGACAGGGGGCAAGAAAAACTGTTTTTT.

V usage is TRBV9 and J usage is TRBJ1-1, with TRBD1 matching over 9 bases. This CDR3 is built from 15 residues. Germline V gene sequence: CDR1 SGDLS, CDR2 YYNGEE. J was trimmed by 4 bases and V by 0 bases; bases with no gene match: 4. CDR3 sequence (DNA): TGTGCCAGCAGCGTAGGCAACAGGGGGCGCACTGAAGCTTTCTTT. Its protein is CASSVGNRGRTEAFF.

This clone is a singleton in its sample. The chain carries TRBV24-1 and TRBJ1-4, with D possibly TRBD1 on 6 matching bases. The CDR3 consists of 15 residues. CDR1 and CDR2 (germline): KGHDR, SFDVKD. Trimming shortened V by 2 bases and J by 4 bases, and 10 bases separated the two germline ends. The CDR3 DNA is TGTGCCACCAGTGATTCCGGACAGATTAATGAAAAACTGTTTTTT. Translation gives CATSDSGQINEKLFF.

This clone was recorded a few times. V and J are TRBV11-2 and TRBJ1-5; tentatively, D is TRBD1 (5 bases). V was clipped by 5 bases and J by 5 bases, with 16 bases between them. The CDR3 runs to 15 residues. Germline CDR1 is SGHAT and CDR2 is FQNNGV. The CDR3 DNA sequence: TGTGCCAGCAGCCTCACGGGGGGGAAGGATCAGCCCCAGCATTTT. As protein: CASSLTGGKDQPQHF.

CDR3 residues: CASSRGGAHEQYF. In DNA form, the CDR3 reads TGTGCCAGTAGCCGCGGGGGGGCCCACGAGCAGTACTTC. The V and J genes are TRBV19 and TRBJ2-7; 9 nucleotides align to TRBD2. Germline trimming cut 6 bases from V and 5 bases from J; bases unmatched to any gene: 5. The CDR3 has 13 amino acids. Germline CDR1 LNHDA, CDR2 SQIVND (reference sequence).

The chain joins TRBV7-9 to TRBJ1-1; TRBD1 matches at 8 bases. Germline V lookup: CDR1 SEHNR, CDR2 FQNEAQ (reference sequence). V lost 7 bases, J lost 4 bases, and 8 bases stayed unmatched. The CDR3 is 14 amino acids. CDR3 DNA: TGTGCCAGCAACGCGGACAGGGCAAGCACTGAAGCTTTCTTT. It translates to CASNADRASTEAFF.

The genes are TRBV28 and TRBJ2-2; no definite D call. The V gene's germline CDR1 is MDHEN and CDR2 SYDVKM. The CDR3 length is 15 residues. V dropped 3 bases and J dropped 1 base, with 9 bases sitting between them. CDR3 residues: CASSFPAGNTGELFF. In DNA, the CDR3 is TGTGCCAGCAGTTTCCCTGCAGGGAACACCGGGGAGCTGTTTTTT.

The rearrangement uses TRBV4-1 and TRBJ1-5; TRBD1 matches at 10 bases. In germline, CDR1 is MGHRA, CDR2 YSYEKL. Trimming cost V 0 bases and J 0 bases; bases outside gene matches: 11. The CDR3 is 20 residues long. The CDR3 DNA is TGCGCCAGCAGCCAAGACGGGACAGGGGCCGACCTTTATAGCAATCAGCCCCAGCATTTT. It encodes CASSQDGTGADLYSNQPQHF.

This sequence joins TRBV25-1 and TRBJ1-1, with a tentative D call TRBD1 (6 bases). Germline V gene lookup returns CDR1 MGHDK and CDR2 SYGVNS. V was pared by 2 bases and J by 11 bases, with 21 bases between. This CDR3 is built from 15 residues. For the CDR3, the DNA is TGTGCCAGCAGTGAAGCCCTGGACAGTTCAGGTAGCGCTTTCTTT. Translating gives CASSEALDSSGSAFF. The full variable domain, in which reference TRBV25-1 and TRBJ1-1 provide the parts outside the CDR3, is EADIYQTPRYLVIGTGKKITLECSQTMGHDKMYWYQQDPGMELHLIHYSYGVNSTEKGDLSSESTVSRIRTEHFPLTLESARPSHTSQYLCASSEALDSSGSAFFGQGTRLTVV.